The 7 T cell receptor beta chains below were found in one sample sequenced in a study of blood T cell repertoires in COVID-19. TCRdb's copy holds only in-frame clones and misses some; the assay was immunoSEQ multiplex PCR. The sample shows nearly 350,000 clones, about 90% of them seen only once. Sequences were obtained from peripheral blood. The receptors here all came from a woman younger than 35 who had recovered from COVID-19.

The CDR3 region has the DNA TGCAGCGTGTCGCAGGGATCCTCTGGAAACACCATATATTTT. Amino acids: CSVSQGSSGNTIYF. The rearrangement joins TRBV29-1 to TRBJ1-3, with D perhaps TRBD1 (5 bases). V gave up 6 bases and J gave up 0 bases, with 12 bases separating them. The CDR3 runs to 14 residues. Germline V CDR1 and CDR2: SQVTM, ANQGSEA. The full variable domain, in which reference TRBV29-1 and TRBJ1-3 provide the parts outside the CDR3, is SAVISQKPSRDICQRGTSLTIQCQVDSQVTMMFWYRQQPGQSLTLIATANQGSEATYESGFVIDKFPISRPNLTFSTLTVSNMSPEDSSIYLCSVSQGSSGNTIYFGEGSWLTVV.

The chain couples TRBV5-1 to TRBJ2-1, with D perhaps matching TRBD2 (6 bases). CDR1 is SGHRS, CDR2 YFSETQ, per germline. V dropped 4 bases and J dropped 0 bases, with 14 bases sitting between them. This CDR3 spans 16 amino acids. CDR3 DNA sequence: TGCGCCAGCAGCCTTCCAGCGGGTACCTCCTACAATGAGCAGTTCTTC. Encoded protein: CASSLPAGTSYNEQFF.

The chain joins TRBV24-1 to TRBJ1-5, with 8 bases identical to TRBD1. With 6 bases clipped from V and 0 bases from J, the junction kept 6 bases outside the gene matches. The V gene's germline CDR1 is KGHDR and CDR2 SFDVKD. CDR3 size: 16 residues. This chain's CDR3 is CATSSSQGASNQPQHF. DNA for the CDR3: TGTGCCACCAGTTCCTCTCAGGGGGCTAGCAATCAGCCCCAGCATTTT.

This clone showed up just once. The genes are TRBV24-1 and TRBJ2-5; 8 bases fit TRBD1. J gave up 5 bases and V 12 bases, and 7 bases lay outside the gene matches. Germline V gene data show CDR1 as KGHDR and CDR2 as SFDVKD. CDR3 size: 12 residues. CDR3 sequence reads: CAPRTGKETQYF. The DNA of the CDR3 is TGTGCCCCGAGGACAGGGAAGGAGACCCAGTACTTC.

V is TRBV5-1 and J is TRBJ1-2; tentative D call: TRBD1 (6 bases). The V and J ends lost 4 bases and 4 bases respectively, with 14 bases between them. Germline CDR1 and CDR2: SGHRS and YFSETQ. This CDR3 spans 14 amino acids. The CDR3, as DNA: TGCGCCAGCAGCGCAGGACAGCCTCGCTATGGCTACACCTTC. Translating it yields CASSAGQPRYGYTF.

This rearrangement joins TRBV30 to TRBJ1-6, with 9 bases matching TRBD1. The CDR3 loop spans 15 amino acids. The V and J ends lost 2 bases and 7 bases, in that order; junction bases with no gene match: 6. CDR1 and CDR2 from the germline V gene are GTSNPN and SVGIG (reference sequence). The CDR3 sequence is CAWSNWDRVNSPLHF. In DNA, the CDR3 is TGTGCCTGGAGTAACTGGGACAGGGTCAATTCACCCCTCCACTTT.

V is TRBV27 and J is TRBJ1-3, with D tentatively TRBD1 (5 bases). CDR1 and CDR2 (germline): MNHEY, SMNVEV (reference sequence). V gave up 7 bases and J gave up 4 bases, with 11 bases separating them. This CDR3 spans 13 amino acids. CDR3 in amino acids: CASTGGAGNTIYF. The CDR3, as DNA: TGTGCCAGCACGGGGGGAGCAGGAAACACCATATATTTT.